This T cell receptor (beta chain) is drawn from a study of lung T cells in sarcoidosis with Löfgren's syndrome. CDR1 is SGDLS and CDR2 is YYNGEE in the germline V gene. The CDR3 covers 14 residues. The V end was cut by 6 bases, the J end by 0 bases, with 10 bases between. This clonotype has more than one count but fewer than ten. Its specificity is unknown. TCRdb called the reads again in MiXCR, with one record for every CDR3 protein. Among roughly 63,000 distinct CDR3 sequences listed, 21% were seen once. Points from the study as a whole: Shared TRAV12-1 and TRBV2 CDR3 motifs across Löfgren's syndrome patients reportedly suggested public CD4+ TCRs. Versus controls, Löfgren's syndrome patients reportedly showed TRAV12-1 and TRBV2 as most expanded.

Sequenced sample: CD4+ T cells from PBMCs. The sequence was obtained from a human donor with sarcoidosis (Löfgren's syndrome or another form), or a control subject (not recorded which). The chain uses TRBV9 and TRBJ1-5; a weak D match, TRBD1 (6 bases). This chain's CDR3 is CASNPGDSNQPQHF. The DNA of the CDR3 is TGTGCCAGCAACCCAGGGGATAGCAATCAGCCCCAGCATTTT.